A selection of T cell receptor beta chains follows, all from one sample in a study of blood T cell repertoires in COVID-19. The table came from immunoSEQ multiplex PCR; TCRdb's copy has only in-frame clones and leaves some out. The table records 140,000 to 150,000 clones, roughly 79% of them present only once. Sequences were obtained from peripheral blood. These TCRs come from a human donor in a cohort sampled during active COVID-19. CDR3s include the opening cysteine and the closing phenylalanine or tryptophan. A D gene is named only where the DNA matches it firmly. Only some rows state a clone size, as once, few, many or a class for expanded clones.

D gene,V gene,J gene,clone size,CDR3 DNA,CDR3 protein
.,TRBV4-2,TRBJ1-1,.,TGTGCCAGCAGCCAAGAGGCCCGGAGGGGTGGCACTGAAGCTTTCTTT,CASSQEARRGGTEAFF
TRBD1,TRBV5-4,TRBJ1-3,.,TGTGCCAGCAGCTTGGGGGGGACAGCTGCTGGAAACACCATATATTTT,CASSLGGTAAGNTIYF
TRBD2,TRBV2,TRBJ2-7,.,TGTGCCAGCACGGGACTAGCGACCACCCTAAACTACGAGCAGTACTTC,CASTGLATTLNYEQYF
TRBD2,TRBV24-1,TRBJ2-7,.,TGTGCCACCAGTGCCGAGGGGAGGGAGGCCTACGAGCAGTACTTC,CATSAEGREAYEQYF
.,TRBV7-9,TRBJ2-7,.,TGTGCCAGCAGCTTATTTTGGGACGGGAGCTACGAGCAGTACTTC,CASSLFWDGSYEQYF
.,TRBV6-2/TRBV6-3,TRBJ2-1,.,TGTGCCAGCAGTTACTCTCCCATACAGGGTAGGGGAATGGTTGATCTCAATGAGCAGTTCTTC,CASSYSPIQGRGMVDLNEQFF
.,TRBV7-9,TRBJ2-5,.,TGTGCCAGCAGCCGATCCTCGGAAGAGACCCAGTACTTC,CASSRSSEETQYF
TRBD2,TRBV3-1/TRBV3-2,TRBJ2-1,once,TGTGCCAGCAGCCAGGACCCACTAGCGCAGTCCTACAATGAGCAGTTCTTC,CASSQDPLAQSYNEQFF
TRBD1,TRBV28,TRBJ1-4,.,TGTGCCAGCAGTGGGACGAGGACAGGGAGCCATGAAAAACTGTTTTTT,CASSGTRTGSHEKLFF
TRBD1,TRBV11-2,TRBJ2-5,.,TGTGCCAGCAGCTCCGGACAGGTTAAAGAGACCCAGTACTTC,CASSSGQVKETQYF
.,TRBV25-1,TRBJ2-2,.,TGTGCCAGCAGTGAGCCGGGCACCGGGGAGCTGTTTTTT,CASSEPGTGELFF
TRBD2,TRBV4-3,TRBJ2-7,.,TGCGCCAGCAGCCAAGTTGCGGGAGGGCCCCACGAGCAGTACTTC,CASSQVAGGPHEQYF
.,TRBV6-5,TRBJ2-7,.,TGTGCCAGCAGTTACTCGGGGGGTATTAGTCGCTACGAGCAGTACTTC,CASSYSGGISRYEQYF
.,TRBV7-2,TRBJ1-2,.,TGTGCCAGCAGCTTAGGACAGGTCGACTATGGCTACACCTTC,CASSLGQVDYGYTF
TRBD1,TRBV7-8,TRBJ1-2,once,TGTGCCAGCAGCTTAGAGTCCCGACAGGGGGATGGCTACACCTTC,CASSLESRQGDGYTF
.,TRBV18,TRBJ2-7,.,TGTGCCAGCTCACCACCAAATGGGCCCTACGAGCAGTACTTC,CASSPPNGPYEQYF
.,TRBV27,TRBJ1-6,.,TGTGCCAGCAGCAGGTCACATAATTCACCCCTCCACTTT,CASSRSHNSPLHF
.,TRBV7-3,TRBJ2-2,.,TGTGCCAGCAGCTTAACTCCGAGGTCCGGGGAGCTGTTTTTT,CASSLTPRSGELFF
.,TRBV4-3,TRBJ2-6,.,TGCGCCAGCAGCCAAGAATACAGAACTGGGGCCAACGTCCTGACTTTC,CASSQEYRTGANVLTF
.,TRBV7-6,TRBJ2-3,.,TGTGCCAGCAGCCCCCCTGGTGCGGGCCTTCCAGATACGCAGTATTTT,CASSPPGAGLPDTQYF
TRBD1,TRBV19,TRBJ1-1,.,TGTGCCAGTAGTATTAATCCGACAGGGGGTGGCACTGAAGCTTTCTTT,CASSINPTGGGTEAFF
TRBD1,TRBV5-1,TRBJ2-1,.,TGCGCCAGCAGGACAGGGGGGAATATAAATGAGCAGTTCTTC,CASRTGGNINEQFF
.,TRBV5-1,TRBJ2-3,.,TGCGCCAGCAGCTTGGATGCGGGTCGGGATACGCAGTATTTT,CASSLDAGRDTQYF
.,TRBV6-2/TRBV6-3,TRBJ2-7,.,TGTGCCAGCAGTTTCTCCCCTCTGAACAGGGCTACCTACGAGCAGTACTTC,CASSFSPLNRATYEQYF
.,TRBV28,TRBJ1-3,.,TGTGCCAGCAGTTTAATATCTGGGCCGGTTGGAAACACCATATATTTT,CASSLISGPVGNTIYF
TRBD1,TRBV18,TRBJ1-6,.,TGTGCCAGCTCACCACAGGGGGCGAATTCACCCCTCCACTTT,CASSPQGANSPLHF
.,TRBV14,TRBJ2-1,.,TGTGCCAGCAGCCAAGTTCAGGTCAACGGTGAGCAGTTCTTC,CASSQVQVNGEQFF
TRBD1,TRBV4-3,TRBJ2-7,.,TGCGCCAGCAGCACCCGGGACAGGGCCTACGAGCAGTACTTC,CASSTRDRAYEQYF
TRBD2,TRBV5-4,TRBJ2-5,.,TGTGCCAGCAGCTCAGGACTAGCGGTGAAAAGAGAGACCCAGTACTTC,CASSSGLAVKRETQYF
TRBD1,TRBV6-4,TRBJ1-6,.,TGTGCCAGCAGTGTCGACAGGGGGAATTCACCCCTCCACTTT,CASSVDRGNSPLHF
.,TRBV5-1,TRBJ1-5,.,TGCGCCAGCAGCTTGGATTGGGGGGATCAGCCCCAGCATTTT,CASSLDWGDQPQHF
.,TRBV20-1,TRBJ2-5,.,TGCAGTAAAGGAGTTCAAGAGACCCAGTACTTC,CSKGVQETQYF
TRBD1,TRBV7-9,TRBJ1-5,once,TGTGCCAGCAGCCTCCACCGGGACAGGGATAATCAGCCCCAGCATTTT,CASSLHRDRDNQPQHF
TRBD2,TRBV24-1,TRBJ2-1,.,TGTGCCACCAGCCTAGCGGATCGGAGGTCCAATGAGCAGTTCTTC,CATSLADRRSNEQFF
TRBD1,TRBV19,TRBJ2-7,.,TGTGCCAGTAGCGCCTGGGACAGCGGCTACGAGCAGTACTTC,CASSAWDSGYEQYF
.,TRBV29-1,TRBJ2-7,.,TGCAGCGTTCGGACAGAATATCCCTACGAGCAGTACTTC,CSVRTEYPYEQYF
TRBD2,TRBV7-3,TRBJ2-5,.,TGTGCCAGCAGCTTTGCGGGACTAGCGGGAGAGACCCAGTACTTC,CASSFAGLAGETQYF
.,TRBV2,TRBJ1-4,.,TGTGCCAGCAGTGATAGGACAGCTACCAATGAAAAACTGTTTTTT,CASSDRTATNEKLFF
.,TRBV6-2/TRBV6-3,TRBJ2-1,.,TGTGCCAGCAGTTACTTTCCCCCGGACTACTCGCTGGATGAGCAGTTCTTC,CASSYFPPDYSLDEQFF
TRBD1,TRBV7-9,TRBJ2-5,.,TGTGCCAGCAGCTTAATGGGGACAGGGGTTCAAGAGACCCAGTACTTC,CASSLMGTGVQETQYF
TRBD2,TRBV12-5,TRBJ2-3,.,TGTGCTAGTGGTTTGGTACTAGCGGGAGGCCCAGATACGCAGTATTTT,CASGLVLAGGPDTQYF
.,TRBV7-2,TRBJ1-4,.,TGTGCCAGCAGCTTCGGTTCCGCAGGGGAAAAACTGTTTTTT,CASSFGSAGEKLFF
TRBD1,TRBV4-3,TRBJ1-2,.,TGCGCCAGCAGCCAAGATCCCCTCTGGACAGGGAGCTTCTATGGCTACACCTTC,CASSQDPLWTGSFYGYTF
.,TRBV7-2,TRBJ2-3,.,TGTGCCAGCAGCTGGCGGACTAAAGGAGATACGCAGTATTTT,CASSWRTKGDTQYF
TRBD1,TRBV7-3,TRBJ2-7,.,TGTGCCAGCAGCTACGGAGGGACAGGGAAGAACGAGCAGTACTTC,CASSYGGTGKNEQYF
.,TRBV6-1,TRBJ1-3,.,TGTGCCAGCAGTGAAATAGGGGCCGGAAACACCATATATTTT,CASSEIGAGNTIYF
.,TRBV18,TRBJ1-4,.,TGTGCCAGCTCACCACCAGGAAGAAATCGAGGTGAAAAACTGTTTTTT,CASSPPGRNRGEKLFF
TRBD1,TRBV6-5,TRBJ1-4,.,TGTGCCAGCAGTTACGGGACAGGGCCGAAGGAAAAACTGTTTTTT,CASSYGTGPKEKLFF
TRBD2,TRBV10-3,TRBJ2-1,.,TGTGCCAGCGGGACTAGCGGGGGCCAGAATGAGCAGTTCTTC,CASGTSGGQNEQFF
TRBD2,TRBV19,TRBJ2-7,.,TGTGCCAGTAGTCCGGGACTAGCGGCTTTCTACGAGCAGTACTTC,CASSPGLAAFYEQYF
TRBD1,TRBV28,TRBJ1-6,.,TGTGCCAGCTTCCGGGACAGGGATTCACCCCTCCACTTT,CASFRDRDSPLHF
TRBD2,TRBV9,TRBJ2-7,.,TGTGCCAGCAGCGTAGAGGGTAGCGGGGATTCCTACGAGCAGTACTTC,CASSVEGSGDSYEQYF
.,TRBV5-5,TRBJ2-1,once,TGTGCCAGCAGCATCGCTACTAGTACTGGTGAGCAGTTCTTC,CASSIATSTGEQFF
.,TRBV29-1,TRBJ2-2,.,TGCAGCGTTTATTCCGACACCGGGGAGCTGTTTTTT,CSVYSDTGELFF
.,TRBV9,TRBJ2-7,once,TGTGCCAGCAGCCCGAGTCTGTACCCCCAGGGCTACGAGCAGTACTTC,CASSPSLYPQGYEQYF
.,TRBV5-4,TRBJ2-7,.,TGTGCCAGCAGCTTGGGGGCCGAATACGAGCAGTACTTC,CASSLGAEYEQYF
.,TRBV7-9,TRBJ1-2,.,TGTGCCAGCAGCTTAGCAGGGGCCGATGGCTACACCTTC,CASSLAGADGYTF
.,TRBV27,TRBJ1-2,.,TGTGCCAGCAGTCCCCTGTCGGACTACTATGGCTACACCTTC,CASSPLSDYYGYTF